This TCR beta chain emerged from a study of T cells in Graves' hyperthyroidism and ophthalmopathy. This CDR3 has 14 residues. Germline V gene lookup returns CDR1 LGHDT and CDR2 YNNKEL (reference sequence). V dropped 0 bases and J dropped 6 bases, with 10 bases sitting between them. This clonotype was found many times. Graves' hyperthyroidism was deemed stable absent ophthalmopathy progression within 18 months. Hyperthyroidism had been newly diagnosed in patients aged 18 to 65, and its duration was under 2 months. Patients were excluded because of uncontrolled infection, other autoimmune disease, pregnancy or lactation. TCR beta CDR3 sequences were amplified from RNA transcripts. The HTBI primer set was used in a first-round RT-PCR of the TCR CDR3. TCRdb reanalysed the multiplex PCR reads using MiXCR and keeps one entry per CDR3 protein. The sample holds roughly 740,000 distinct CDR3 sequences, roughly 15% seen once.

The chain joins TRBV3-1 to TRBJ2-3; D is unclear. The receptor's source is a young man with Graves' hyperthyroidism. The specimen was blood. The CDR3: CASSQDGNSDTQYF. The CDR3 DNA sequence: TGTGCCAGCAGCCAAGACGGTAACTCCGATACGCAGTATTTT.